The 13 T cell receptor beta chains presented below share a single source sample, sequenced in a study of T cells in Graves' hyperthyroidism and ophthalmopathy. Authors of the study amplified TCR beta CDR3 regions from RNA transcripts. The HTBI primer set drove a first-round RT-PCR of the TCR CDR3. TCRdb recomputed calls from the multiplex PCR reads with MiXCR, one row per CDR3 protein. The sample gives approximately 520,000 distinct CDR3 sequences, approximately 24% of which show up once; roughly 12% is in the top ten. What was sequenced was blood. The receptors here all came from a woman aged 25 to 39 with Graves' ophthalmopathy.

The chain employs TRBV6-5 and TRBJ2-7; no clear D. Germline V gene lookup returns CDR1 MNHEY and CDR2 SVGAGI. V lost 4 bases and J 3 bases, leaving 13 bases between the germline ends. The CDR3 covers 14 residues. The CDR3 DNA reads TGTGCCAGCAGTTTGGCCGGGTTTCGCTACGAGCAGTACTTC. It yields the protein CASSLAGFRYEQYF.

The chain has TRBV28 and TRBJ2-2; no firm D call. Germline V gene data show CDR1 as MDHEN and CDR2 as SYDVKM. The length of the CDR3 is 14 residues. V was pared by 5 bases and J by 7 bases, with 14 bases between. This CDR3 reads CASSPRPVYGELFF. For the CDR3, the DNA is TGTGCCAGCAGTCCCCGACCCGTATACGGGGAGCTGTTTTTT.

The CDR3 sequence is CATSRGASGRYETQYF. Here the CDR3 DNA reads TGTGCCACCAGCAGGGGTGCTAGCGGGAGGTATGAGACCCAGTACTTC. The chain uses TRBV15 and TRBJ2-5, with 11 positions matching TRBD2. J was trimmed by 5 bases and V by 3 bases; bases with no gene match: 8. Per germline, CDR1 LNHNV and CDR2 YYDKDF (reference sequence). This CDR3 is built from 16 residues.

This clonotype was seen many times. CDR3 loop: CASSYRGPSNYGYTF. Here the CDR3 DNA reads TGTGCCAGCAGTTACCGAGGGCCCTCTAACTATGGCTACACCTTC. V is TRBV6-5 and J is TRBJ1-2; no clear D. V shed 2 bases and J shed 0 bases, with 10 bases lying between them. Germline CDR1 MNHEY, CDR2 SVGAGI. The CDR3 extends over 15 amino acids.

This clonotype was observed at least ten times. V and J are TRBV6-1 and TRBJ1-5; 7 bases map to TRBD1. Germline loops: CDR1 MNHNS, CDR2 SASEGT. Trimming at V came to 4 bases and at J to 3 bases, leaving 3 bases not matched to a gene. The CDR3 consists of 14 residues. CDR3 coding DNA: TGTGCCAGCAGTGGGACAGGATCCAATCAGCCCCAGCATTTT. The encoded protein is CASSGTGSNQPQHF.

The sample holds many counts of this clonotype. V gene TRBV11-2 combines with J gene TRBJ2-7, with 9 bases aligning to TRBD1. The CDR3 has 16 amino acids. Germline CDR1 is SGHAT and CDR2 is FQNNGV. Trimming removed 7 bases from V and 2 bases from J; junction bases left unmatched: 12. The CDR3 is CASTQEGGQGAYEQYF. CDR3 nucleotides: TGTGCCAGCACCCAAGAGGGGGGACAGGGTGCCTACGAGCAGTACTTC.

This clonotype was recorded at least ten times. This rearrangement joins TRBV6-2 or TRBV6-3 to TRBJ1-1; a possible D gene is TRBD1 (5 bases). CDR1 is MNHEY, CDR2 SVGEGT, per germline. The V gene lost 8 bases and the J gene lost 4 bases, with 17 bases spanning the gap. This CDR3 has 14 amino acids. CDR3 region: CASGQSGASTEAFF. Written as DNA, the CDR3 is TGTGCCAGCGGTCAATCTGGGGCTAGCACTGAAGCTTTCTTT.

The table lists this clonotype with many counts. This chain connects TRBV7-8 to TRBJ1-3; D is undetermined. With 0 bases removed from V and 5 bases from J, the gap between germline ends came to 5 bases. CDR1 is SGHVS and CDR2 is FQNEAQ in the germline V gene. This CDR3 region has 13 residues. CDR3 bases: TGTGCCAGCAGCTTAGCAGAACGAAACACCATATATTTT. Its translation is CASSLAERNTIYF.

This clonotype has a count of ten or more. The CDR3 here is CSVGVGDYGYTF. Here the CDR3 DNA reads TGCAGCGTTGGGGTAGGGGACTATGGCTACACCTTC. This chain links TRBV29-1 with TRBJ1-2; maybe TRBD1 (5 bases). The germline V gene has CDR1 SQVTM and CDR2 ANQGSEA. CDR3 size: 12 residues. Deletions cut 4 bases from V and 3 bases from J, with 9 bases between.

In nucleotides, the CDR3 is TGTGCCAGCAGCTCGCTCCGGGAAGACGCATACGAGCAGTACTTC. Its translation is CASSSLREDAYEQYF. The chain is built from TRBV11-2 and TRBJ2-7, with D possibly TRBD2 on 5 matching bases. V lost 4 bases and J 4 bases, leaving 17 bases between the germline ends. The CDR3 runs 15 residues. Germline V CDR1 and CDR2: SGHAT, FQNNGV.

This clonotype was detected ten times or more. This chain connects TRBV2 to TRBJ1-5; 8 nucleotides match TRBD1. The germline CDR1 and CDR2 sequences are SNHLY and FYNNEI. The trim removed 6 bases at V and 3 bases at J, leaving 4 bases unmatched. The CDR3 has 14 residues. CDR3 protein: CASSNRGFNQPQHF. The DNA of the CDR3 is TGTGCCAGCAGCAACAGGGGGTTCAATCAGCCCCAGCATTTT.

The table lists this clonotype with many counts. This rearrangement joins TRBV11-2 to TRBJ2-7; D ambiguous. CDR1 SGHAT and CDR2 FQNNGV come from the germline V gene. Trimming removed 0 bases at V and 2 bases at J, with 11 bases between. The CDR3 spans 15 residues. The CDR3 region has the DNA TGTGCCAGCAGCTTAGATAAAATAGTCCCCTACGAGCAGTACTTC. The encoded protein is CASSLDKIVPYEQYF.

This clonotype was seen many times. The rearrangement joins TRBV2 to TRBJ1-5; no clear D gene. Trimming took 6 bases from V and 4 from J, leaving 10 bases between them. CDR1 SNHLY and CDR2 FYNNEI come from the germline V gene. The CDR3 length is 13 residues. CDR3 sequence reads: CASRWRYNQPQHF. CDR3 coding DNA: TGTGCCAGCAGATGGAGATATAATCAGCCCCAGCATTTT.